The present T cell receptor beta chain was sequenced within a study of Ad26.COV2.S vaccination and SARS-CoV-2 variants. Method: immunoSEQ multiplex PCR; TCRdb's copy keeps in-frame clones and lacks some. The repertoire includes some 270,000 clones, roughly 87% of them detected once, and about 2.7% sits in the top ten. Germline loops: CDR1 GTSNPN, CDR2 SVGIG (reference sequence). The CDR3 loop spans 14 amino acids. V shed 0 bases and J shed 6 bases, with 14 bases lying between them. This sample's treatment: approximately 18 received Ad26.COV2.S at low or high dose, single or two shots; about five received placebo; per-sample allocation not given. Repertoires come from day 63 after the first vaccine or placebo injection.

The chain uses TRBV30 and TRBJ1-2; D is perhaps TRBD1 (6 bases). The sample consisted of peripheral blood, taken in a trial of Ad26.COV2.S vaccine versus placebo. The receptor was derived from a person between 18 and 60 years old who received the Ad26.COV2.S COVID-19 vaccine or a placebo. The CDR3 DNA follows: TGTGCCTGGAGTGTACTCGGGGGGCTGGATGGCTACACCTTC. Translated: CAWSVLGGLDGYTF.